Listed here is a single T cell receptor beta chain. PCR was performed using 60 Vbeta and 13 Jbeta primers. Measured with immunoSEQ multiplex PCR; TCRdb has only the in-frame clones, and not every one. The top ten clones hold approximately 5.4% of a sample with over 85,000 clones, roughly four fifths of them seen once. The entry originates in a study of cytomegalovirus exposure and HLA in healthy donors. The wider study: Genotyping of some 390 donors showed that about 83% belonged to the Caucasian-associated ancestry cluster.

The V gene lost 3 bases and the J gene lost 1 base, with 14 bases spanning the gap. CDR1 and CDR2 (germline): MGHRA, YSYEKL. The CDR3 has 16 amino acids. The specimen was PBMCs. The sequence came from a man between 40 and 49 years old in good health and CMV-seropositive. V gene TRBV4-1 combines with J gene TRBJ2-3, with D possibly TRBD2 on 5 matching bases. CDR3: CASSQKTRIGTDTQYF. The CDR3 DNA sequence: TGCGCCAGCAGCCAGAAAACTAGAATCGGCACAGATACGCAGTATTTT.